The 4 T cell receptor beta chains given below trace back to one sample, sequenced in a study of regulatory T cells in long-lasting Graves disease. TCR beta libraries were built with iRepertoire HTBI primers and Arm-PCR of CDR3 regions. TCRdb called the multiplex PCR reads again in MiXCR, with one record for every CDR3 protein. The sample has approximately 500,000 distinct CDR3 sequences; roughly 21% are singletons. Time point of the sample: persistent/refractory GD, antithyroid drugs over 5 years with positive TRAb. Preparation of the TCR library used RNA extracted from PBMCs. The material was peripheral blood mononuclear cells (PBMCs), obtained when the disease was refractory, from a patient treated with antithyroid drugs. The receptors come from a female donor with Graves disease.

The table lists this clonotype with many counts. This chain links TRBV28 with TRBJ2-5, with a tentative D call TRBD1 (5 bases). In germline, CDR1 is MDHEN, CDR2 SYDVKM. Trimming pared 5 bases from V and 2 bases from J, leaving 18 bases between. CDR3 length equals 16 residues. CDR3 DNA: TGTGCCAGCAGTCCCGGCCAGGGAAAGATACAAGAGACCCAGTACTTC. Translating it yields CASSPGQGKIQETQYF.

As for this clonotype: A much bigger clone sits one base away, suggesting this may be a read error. Written as DNA, the CDR3 is TGTGCCACCCTAGAACAGGGGGCGGGTCGAGAGACCCGGTACTTC. Its protein is CATLEQGAGRETRYF. The rearrangement joins TRBV28 to TRBJ2-5; 9 bases are shared with TRBD1. Germline values: CDR1 MDHEN, CDR2 SYDVKM. The CDR3 sequence is 15 residues long.

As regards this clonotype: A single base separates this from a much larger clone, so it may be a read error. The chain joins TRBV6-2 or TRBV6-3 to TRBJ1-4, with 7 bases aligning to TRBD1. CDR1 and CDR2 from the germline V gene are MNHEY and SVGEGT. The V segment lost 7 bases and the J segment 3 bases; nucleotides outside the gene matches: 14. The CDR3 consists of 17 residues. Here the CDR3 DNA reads TGTGCCAGCAATCCCCAGACAGGGCGTGGAGCTAATGAAAAACTGTTTTTT. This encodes CASNPQTGRGANEKLFF.

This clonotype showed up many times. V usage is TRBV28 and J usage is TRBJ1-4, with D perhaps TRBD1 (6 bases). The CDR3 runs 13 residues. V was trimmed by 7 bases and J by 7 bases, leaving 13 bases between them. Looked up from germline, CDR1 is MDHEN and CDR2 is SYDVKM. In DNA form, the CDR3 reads TGTGCCAGCACCGGGGGGCGCGTTGAAAAACTGTTTTTT. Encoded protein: CASTGGRVEKLFF. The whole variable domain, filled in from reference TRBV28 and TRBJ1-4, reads DVKVTQSSRYLVKRTGEKVFLECVQDMDHENMFWYRQDPGLGLRLIYFSYDVKMKEKGDIPEGYSVSREKKERFSLILESASTNQTSMYLCASTGGRVEKLFFGSGTQLSVL.